This TCR beta chain was recovered during a study of shared clonotypes between healthy human individuals. Study-level findings and limits: The genetic and exposure-history diversity represented was limited by few donors. The authors expected sequencing depth to affect clonotype sharing among donors.

Remarks on this clone: The antigen is undetermined.

Repertoires were generated with immunoSEQ multiplex PCR, while TCRdb's copy carries only in-frame clones and drops some. The sample holds some 500,000 clones, around 80% seen once. The germline gives CDR1 SGDLS, CDR2 YYNGEE. This CDR3 has 12 amino acids. Deletions cut 5 bases from V and 7 bases from J, with 12 bases between. Sequencing input: PBMCs. The chain recombines TRBV9 with TRBJ2-5; D gene ambiguous. This sequence originates from a woman aged 40 to 50 in good health. Some clones in this sample may be carry-over from other donors' samples. The CDR3 protein is CASSDRSRTQYF. CDR3 DNA sequence: TGTGCCAGCAGTGATAGGTCCCGGACCCAGTACTTC.